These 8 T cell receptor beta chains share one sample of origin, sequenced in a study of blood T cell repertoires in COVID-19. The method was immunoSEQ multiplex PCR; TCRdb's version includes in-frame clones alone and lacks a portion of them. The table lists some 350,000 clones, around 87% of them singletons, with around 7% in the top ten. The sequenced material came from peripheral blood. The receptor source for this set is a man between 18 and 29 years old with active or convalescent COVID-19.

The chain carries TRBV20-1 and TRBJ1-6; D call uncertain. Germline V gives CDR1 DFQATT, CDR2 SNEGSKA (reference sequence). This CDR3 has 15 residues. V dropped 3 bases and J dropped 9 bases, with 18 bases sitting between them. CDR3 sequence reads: CSASVGGSFSSPLHF. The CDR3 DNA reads TGCAGTGCTAGTGTCGGTGGGAGCTTTAGTTCACCCCTCCACTTT.

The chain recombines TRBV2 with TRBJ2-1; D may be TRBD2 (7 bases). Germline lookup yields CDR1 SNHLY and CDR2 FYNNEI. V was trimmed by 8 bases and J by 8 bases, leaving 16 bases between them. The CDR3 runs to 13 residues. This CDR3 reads CASWGGGTYEQFF. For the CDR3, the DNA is TGTGCCAGCTGGGGGGGCGGGACCTATGAGCAGTTCTTC.

CDR3 sequence reads: CASSHPQGGNTGELFF. Written as DNA, the CDR3 is TGTGCCAGCAGCCATCCTCAGGGGGGAAACACCGGGGAGCTGTTTTTT. The chain is built from TRBV7-3 and TRBJ2-2; TRBD1 is a possible D gene (7 bases). Trimming pared 5 bases from V and 2 bases from J, leaving 15 bases between. This CDR3 is built from 16 residues. Germline V lookup: CDR1 SGHTA, CDR2 FQGTGA.

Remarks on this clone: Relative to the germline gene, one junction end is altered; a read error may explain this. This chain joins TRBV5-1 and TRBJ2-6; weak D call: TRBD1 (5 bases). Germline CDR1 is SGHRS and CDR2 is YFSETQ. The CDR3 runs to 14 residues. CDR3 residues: CASLPRSGANVLTF. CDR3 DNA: TGCGCCAGCCTCCCCCGCTCTGGGGCCAACGTGCTGACTTTC.

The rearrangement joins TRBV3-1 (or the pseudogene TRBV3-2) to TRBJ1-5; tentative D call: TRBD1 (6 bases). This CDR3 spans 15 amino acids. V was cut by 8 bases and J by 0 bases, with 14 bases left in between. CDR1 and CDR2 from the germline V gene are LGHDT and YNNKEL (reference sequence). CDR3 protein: CASATGYHSNQPQHF. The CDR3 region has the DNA TGTGCCAGCGCTACAGGGTATCATAGCAATCAGCCCCAGCATTTT.

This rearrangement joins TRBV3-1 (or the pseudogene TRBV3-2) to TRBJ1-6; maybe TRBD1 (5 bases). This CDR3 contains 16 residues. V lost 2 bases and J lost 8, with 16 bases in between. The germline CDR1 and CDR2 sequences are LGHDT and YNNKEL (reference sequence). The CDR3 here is CASSQFPRERDSPLHF. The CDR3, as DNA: TGTGCCAGCAGCCAATTTCCCAGGGAAAGAGATTCACCCCTCCACTTT.

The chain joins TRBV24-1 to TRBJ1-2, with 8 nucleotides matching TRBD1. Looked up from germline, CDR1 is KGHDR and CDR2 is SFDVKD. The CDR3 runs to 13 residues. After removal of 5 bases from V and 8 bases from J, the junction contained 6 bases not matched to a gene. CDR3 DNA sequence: TGTGCCACCAGTGTTACAGGGGGAAGAGGCTACACCTTC. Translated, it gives CATSVTGGRGYTF.

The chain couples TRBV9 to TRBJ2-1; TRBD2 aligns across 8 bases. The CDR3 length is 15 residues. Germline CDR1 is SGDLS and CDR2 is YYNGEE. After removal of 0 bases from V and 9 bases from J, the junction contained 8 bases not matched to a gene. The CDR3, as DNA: TGTGCCAGCAGCGTAGGGGCTAGCGGGTATGGTGAGCAGTTCTTC. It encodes CASSVGASGYGEQFF.